The entry below gives a single TCR beta chain sequence along with its context. As yet, its antigen is unknown. This sample is part of a study of Ad26.COV2.S vaccination and SARS-CoV-2 variants. Overall study: The donor participated in the COV1001 trial, in its Ad26.COV2.S arm. The study, taken as a whole, reports: Similar non-spike TCR breadth was observed in recipients of vaccine and of placebo. An underestimation of total T cell responses may have resulted from the TCR breadth and depth analyses.

Sequenced by immunoSEQ multiplex PCR; TCRdb stores in-frame clones only, minus some. The table records 350,000 to 500,000 clones, 80% to 95% of them present only once. The treatment here: about 20 received Ad26.COV2.S at low or high dose, single or two shots; 5 received placebo; per-sample allocation not given. At day 63 after the first vaccine or placebo injection, samples were drawn. Trimming removed 0 bases from V and 7 bases from J; junction bases left unmatched: 14. CDR1 and CDR2 (germline): SGHDT, YYEEEE. This CDR3 comprises 18 residues. J is TRBJ2-2 and V is TRBV5-6; 8 bases line up with TRBD2. Sequences were derived from peripheral blood, sampled in a trial of Ad26.COV2.S vaccine versus placebo. The source is a person aged 18-65 years who received the Ad26.COV2.S COVID-19 vaccine or a placebo. CDR3 bases: TGTGCCAGCAGCTTGGGCCCCAGTAGCGGGAAGATTGGCGGGGAGCTGTTTTTT. It codes for CASSLGPSSGKIGGELFF.